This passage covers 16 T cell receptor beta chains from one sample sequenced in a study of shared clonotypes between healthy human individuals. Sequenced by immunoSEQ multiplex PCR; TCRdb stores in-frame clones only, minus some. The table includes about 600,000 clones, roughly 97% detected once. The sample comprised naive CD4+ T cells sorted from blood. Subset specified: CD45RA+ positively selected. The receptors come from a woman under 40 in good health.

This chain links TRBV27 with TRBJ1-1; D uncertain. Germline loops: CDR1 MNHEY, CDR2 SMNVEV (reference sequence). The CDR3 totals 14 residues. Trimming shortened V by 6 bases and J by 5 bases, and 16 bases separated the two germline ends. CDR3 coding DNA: TGTGCCAGCAGCCCTCCAGGAACTGGGACTGAAGCTTTCTTT. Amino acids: CASSPPGTGTEAFF.

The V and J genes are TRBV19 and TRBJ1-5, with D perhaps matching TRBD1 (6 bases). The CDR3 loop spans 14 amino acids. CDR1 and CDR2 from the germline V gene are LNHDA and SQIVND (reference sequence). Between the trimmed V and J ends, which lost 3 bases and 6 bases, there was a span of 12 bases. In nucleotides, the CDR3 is TGTGCCAGTAGTATGAGCAGGGGATTTCAGCCCCAGCATTTT. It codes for CASSMSRGFQPQHF.

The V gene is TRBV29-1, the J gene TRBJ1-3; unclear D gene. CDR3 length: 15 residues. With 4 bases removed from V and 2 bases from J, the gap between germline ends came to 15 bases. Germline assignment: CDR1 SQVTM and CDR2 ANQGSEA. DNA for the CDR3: TGCAGCGTTGTTGCGGTGGCCGGAGCTGGAAACACCATATATTTT. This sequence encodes CSVVAVAGAGNTIYF.

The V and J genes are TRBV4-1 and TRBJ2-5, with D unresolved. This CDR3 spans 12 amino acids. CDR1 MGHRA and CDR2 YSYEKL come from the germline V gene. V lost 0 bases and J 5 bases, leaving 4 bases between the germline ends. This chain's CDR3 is CASSQDLETQYF. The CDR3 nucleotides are TGCGCCAGCAGCCAAGATCTGGAGACCCAGTACTTC.

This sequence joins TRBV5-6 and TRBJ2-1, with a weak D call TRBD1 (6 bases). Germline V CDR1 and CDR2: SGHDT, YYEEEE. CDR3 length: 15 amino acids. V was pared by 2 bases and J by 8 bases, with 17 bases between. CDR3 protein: CASSFGQGLFDEQFF. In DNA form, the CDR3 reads TGTGCCAGCAGCTTCGGCCAGGGGCTATTCGATGAGCAGTTCTTC.

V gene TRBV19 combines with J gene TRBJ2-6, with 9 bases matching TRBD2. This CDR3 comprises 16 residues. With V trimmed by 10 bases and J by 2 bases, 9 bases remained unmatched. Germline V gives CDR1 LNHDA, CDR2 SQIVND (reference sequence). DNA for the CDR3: TGTGCCACCGAGGACGCGGGAGGGCCTGGGGCCAACGTCCTGACTTTC. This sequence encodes CATEDAGGPGANVLTF.

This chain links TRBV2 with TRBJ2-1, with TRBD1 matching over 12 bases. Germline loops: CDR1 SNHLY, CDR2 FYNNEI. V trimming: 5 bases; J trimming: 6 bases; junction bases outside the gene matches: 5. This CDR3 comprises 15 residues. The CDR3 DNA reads TGTGCCAGCAGTTGGGACAGGGGGCGAGTCAATGAGCAGTTCTTC. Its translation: CASSWDRGRVNEQFF.

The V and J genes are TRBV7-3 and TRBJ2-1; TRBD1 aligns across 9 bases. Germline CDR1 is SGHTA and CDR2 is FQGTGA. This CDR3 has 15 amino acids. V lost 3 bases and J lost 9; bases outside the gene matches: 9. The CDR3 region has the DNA TGTGCCAGCAGCTTTGCGGGACAGGGTGGCGGTGAGCAGTTCTTC. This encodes CASSFAGQGGGEQFF.

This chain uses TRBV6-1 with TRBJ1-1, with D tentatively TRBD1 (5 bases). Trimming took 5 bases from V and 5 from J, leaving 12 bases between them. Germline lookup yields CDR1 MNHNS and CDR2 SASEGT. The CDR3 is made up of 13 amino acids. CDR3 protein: CASSPQTETEAFF. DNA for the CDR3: TGTGCCAGCAGTCCTCAGACAGAAACTGAAGCTTTCTTT.

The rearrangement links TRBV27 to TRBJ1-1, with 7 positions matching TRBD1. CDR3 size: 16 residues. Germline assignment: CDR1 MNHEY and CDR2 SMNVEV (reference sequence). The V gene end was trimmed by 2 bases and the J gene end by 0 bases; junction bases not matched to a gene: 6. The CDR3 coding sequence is TGTGCCAGCAGTTTAAAAGCAGGGGGATTGAACACTGAAGCTTTCTTT. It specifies CASSLKAGGLNTEAFF.

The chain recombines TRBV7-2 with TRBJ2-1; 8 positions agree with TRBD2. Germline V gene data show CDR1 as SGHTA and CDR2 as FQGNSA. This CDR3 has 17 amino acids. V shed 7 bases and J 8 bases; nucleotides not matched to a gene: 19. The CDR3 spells CASTLARIREGPHEQFF. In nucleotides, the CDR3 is TGTGCCAGCACATTAGCCCGTATTCGGGAGGGCCCTCATGAGCAGTTCTTC.

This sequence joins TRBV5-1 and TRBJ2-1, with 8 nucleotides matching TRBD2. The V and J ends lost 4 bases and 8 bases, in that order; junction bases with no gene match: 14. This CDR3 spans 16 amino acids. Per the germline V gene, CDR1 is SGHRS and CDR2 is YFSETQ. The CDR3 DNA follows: TGCGCCAGCAGCCTACATCATCAGCGGGAGAGGGATGAGCAGTTCTTC. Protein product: CASSLHHQRERDEQFF.

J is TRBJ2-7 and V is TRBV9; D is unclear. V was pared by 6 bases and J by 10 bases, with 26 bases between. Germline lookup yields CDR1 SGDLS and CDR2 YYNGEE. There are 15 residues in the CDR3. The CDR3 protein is CASTRSDVGRGEQYF. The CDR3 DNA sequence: TGTGCCAGCACGCGCTCGGACGTAGGCAGAGGCGAACAGTACTTC.

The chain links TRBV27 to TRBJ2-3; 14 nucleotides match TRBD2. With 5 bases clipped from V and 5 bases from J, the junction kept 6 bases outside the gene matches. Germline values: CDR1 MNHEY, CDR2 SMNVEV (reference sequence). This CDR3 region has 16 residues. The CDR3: CASSQTSGRAQDTQYF. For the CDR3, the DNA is TGTGCCAGCAGTCAGACTAGCGGGAGGGCCCAAGATACGCAGTATTTT.

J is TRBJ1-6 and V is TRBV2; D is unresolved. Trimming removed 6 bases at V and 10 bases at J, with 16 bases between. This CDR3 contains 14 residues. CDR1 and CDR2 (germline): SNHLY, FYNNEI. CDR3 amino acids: CASRMGTLASPLHF. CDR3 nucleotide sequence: TGTGCCAGCAGAATGGGTACCTTAGCATCACCCCTCCACTTT.

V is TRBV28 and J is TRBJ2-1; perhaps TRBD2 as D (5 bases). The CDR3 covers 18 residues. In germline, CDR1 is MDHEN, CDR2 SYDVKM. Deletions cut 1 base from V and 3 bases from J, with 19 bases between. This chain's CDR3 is CASSLFRLRERVYNEQFF. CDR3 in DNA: TGTGCCAGCAGTTTATTTCGATTGAGGGAGCGTGTCTACAATGAGCAGTTCTTC.